The 26 T cell receptor beta chains reported below all come from one sample, sequenced in a study of identical twins. MiXCR was run by TCRdb on the 5' RACE reads, yielding one entry per CDR3 protein. The data contain approximately 670,000 distinct CDR3 sequences, 6.1% of them seen just once; the ten biggest clones take up about 1.8%. Source material: naive T cells sorted from blood. The receptor source for this set is a young man in good health.

V is TRBV5-1 and J is TRBJ2-1; either TRBD1 or TRBD2 may fit D (5 bases each). The V gene's germline CDR1 is SGHRS and CDR2 YFSETQ. V lost 4 bases and J lost 11, with 10 bases in between. The CDR3 length is 11 residues. CDR3 amino acids: CASSPGDQQFF. In DNA, the CDR3 is TGCGCCAGCAGCCCTGGGGACCAGCAGTTCTTC. The full variable domain, in which reference TRBV5-1 and TRBJ2-1 provide the parts outside the CDR3, is KAGVTQTPRYLIKTRGQQVTLSCSPISGHRSVSWYQQTPGQGLQFLFEYFSETQRNKGNFPGRFSGRQFSNSRSEMNVSTLELGDSALYLCASSPGDQQFFGPGTRLTVL.

This clonotype appeared many times. The rearrangement joins TRBV4-1 to TRBJ1-2; D might be TRBD1 (5 bases). The V end was cut by 3 bases, the J end by 6 bases, with 11 bases between. Germline assignment: CDR1 MGHRA and CDR2 YSYEKL. The CDR3 totals 13 residues. Written as DNA, the CDR3 is TGCGCCAGCAGCCAGCCCCAGGGTAATGGCTACACCTTC. Protein sequence: CASSQPQGNGYTF.

The rearrangement joins TRBV20-1 to TRBJ2-2; D unclear. V lost 3 bases to trimming and J lost 2 bases, with 7 bases between them. Germline V gene sequence: CDR1 DFQATT, CDR2 SNEGSKA (reference sequence). This CDR3 comprises 13 residues. In DNA form, the CDR3 reads TGCAGTGCTAGGCAGGCTAACACCGGGGAGCTGTTTTTT. Translating gives CSARQANTGELFF.

The sample holds many counts of this clonotype. The V call is TRBV29-1, the J call TRBJ2-5; no clear D. The length of the CDR3 is 12 residues. Germline CDR1 is SQVTM and CDR2 is ANQGSEA. The V gene lost 8 bases and the J gene lost 5 bases, with 15 bases spanning the gap. The CDR3: CSLLSAGETQYF. CDR3 DNA sequence: TGCAGCCTCTTATCGGCCGGGGAGACCCAGTACTTC.

This clonotype was counted ten times or more. The chain is built from TRBV10-3 and TRBJ2-1, with TRBD2 as a possible D gene (5 bases). Trimming stripped 3 bases from V and 8 bases from J, with 17 bases between. This CDR3 region has 15 residues. Germline V gene lookup returns CDR1 ENHRY and CDR2 SYGVKD. CDR3 sequence: CAISETGSGFYEQFF. In DNA form, the CDR3 reads TGTGCCATCAGTGAAACGGGGTCGGGATTCTATGAGCAGTTCTTC.

This clonotype has a count of ten or more. The rearrangement links TRBV5-1 to TRBJ1-5; D is perhaps TRBD1 (5 bases). Trimming took off 0 bases at V and 6 bases at J, with 13 bases between the two ends. The length of the CDR3 is 15 residues. CDR1 is SGHRS and CDR2 is YFSETQ in the germline V gene. The CDR3: CASSLGGPTGQPQHF. The CDR3 DNA reads TGCGCCAGCAGCTTGGGGGGCCCCACCGGTCAGCCCCAGCATTTT.

The chain uses TRBV5-1 and TRBJ2-1; TRBD1 matches at 7 bases. This CDR3 is 18 amino acids long. V dropped 0 bases and J dropped 4; count of bases not matched to a gene: 13. CDR1 is SGHRS, CDR2 YFSETQ, per germline. The CDR3 region has the DNA TGCGCCAGCAGCTTGGGAATTACAGGGGACAAGTCGTACAATGAGCAGTTCTTC. This sequence encodes CASSLGITGDKSYNEQFF. Filled out from reference TRBV5-1 and TRBJ2-1, the complete variable domain reads KAGVTQTPRYLIKTRGQQVTLSCSPISGHRSVSWYQQTPGQGLQFLFEYFSETQRNKGNFPGRFSGRQFSNSRSEMNVSTLELGDSALYLCASSLGITGDKSYNEQFFGPGTRLTVL.

The rearrangement links TRBV6-1 to TRBJ2-1; D possibly corresponds to TRBD1 (5 bases). V was trimmed by 5 bases and J by 4 bases, leaving 18 bases between them. Per the germline V gene, CDR1 is MNHNS and CDR2 is SASEGT. This CDR3 spans 16 amino acids. Here the CDR3 DNA reads TGTGCCAGCAGTCCCTTCCAAGGGGTAGGTTACAATGAGCAGTTCTTC. This sequence encodes CASSPFQGVGYNEQFF.

This clonotype was found many times. The chain joins TRBV12-3 or TRBV12-4 to TRBJ2-7; D call uncertain. The CDR3 length is 15 residues. V was trimmed by 6 bases and J by 2 bases, leaving 17 bases between them. The chain's CDR3 is CASSLVRSRAYEQYF. The CDR3 DNA is TGTGCCAGCAGCCTGGTGCGGAGCCGGGCCTACGAGCAGTACTTC.

This clonotype showed up many times. The V call is TRBV12-3 or TRBV12-4, the J call TRBJ2-1; TRBD2 matches 10 bases. The CDR3 totals 12 residues. Trimming at V came to 5 bases and at J to 9 bases, leaving 1 base not matched to a gene. The CDR3 loop reads CASSRLAGEQFF. DNA for the CDR3: TGTGCCAGCAGTCGACTAGCGGGTGAGCAGTTCTTC.

This clonotype was detected a few times. The V call is TRBV6-1, the J call TRBJ2-2; 9 bases are shared with TRBD1. This CDR3 contains 15 residues. Germline CDR1 is MNHNS and CDR2 is SASEGT. Trimming removed 7 bases from V and 0 bases from J; junction bases left unmatched: 3. This CDR3 is CASIRTGANTGELFF. The CDR3 region has the DNA TGTGCCAGCATCCGGACAGGGGCGAACACCGGGGAGCTGTTTTTT.

This clonotype was detected ten times or more. This chain uses TRBV3-1 with TRBJ2-2; D unclear. Germline assignment: CDR1 LGHDT and CDR2 YNNKEL (reference sequence). The CDR3 covers 15 residues. V was clipped by 0 bases and J by 3 bases, with 8 bases between them. The chain's CDR3 is CASSQEAAHTGELFF. CDR3 nucleotides: TGTGCCAGCAGCCAAGAAGCAGCCCACACCGGGGAGCTGTTTTTT.

This clonotype was counted many times. The genes are TRBV29-1 and TRBJ2-1; 9 nucleotides agree with TRBD1. Per the germline V gene, CDR1 is SQVTM and CDR2 is ANQGSEA. Losses at the gene ends were 1 base for V and 4 bases for J; bases not matched to a gene: 11. This CDR3 is built from 17 residues. CDR3 protein: CSVEGETGQGAYNEQFF. The DNA for the CDR3 is TGCAGCGTTGAAGGGGAGACGGGACAGGGAGCGTACAATGAGCAGTTCTTC.

This clonotype was detected many times. The chain uses TRBV2 and TRBJ2-2; D gene unclear. The germline V gene has CDR1 SNHLY and CDR2 FYNNEI. CDR3 length: 18 amino acids. With 4 bases removed from V and 1 base from J, the gap between germline ends came to 19 bases. The CDR3 nucleotides read TGTGCCAGCAGTGGAACCATATTGTCGACTTTGAACACCGGGGAGCTGTTTTTT. This encodes CASSGTILSTLNTGELFF.

This clonotype was recorded once. A read error may be the cause here, since a much bigger clone is one base away. The CDR3 carries no conserved terminal phenylalanine or tryptophan, so it likely arises from a read error. The chain couples TRBV12-3 or TRBV12-4 to TRBJ2-3; 13 bases match TRBD2. The CDR3 consists of 17 residues. J was trimmed by 4 bases and V by 4 bases; bases with no gene match: 8. DNA of the CDR3: TGTGCCAGCAGTTCAAACCCGGGACTAGCGGGACCAGATACGCAGTATTTA. It yields the protein CASSSNPGLAGPDTQYL.

This clonotype was observed a few times. This rearrangement joins TRBV20-1 to TRBJ2-7, with TRBD1 identical over 10 bases. With 6 bases clipped from V and 3 bases from J, the junction kept 8 bases outside the gene matches. There are 14 residues in the CDR3. Per the germline V gene, CDR1 is DFQATT and CDR2 is SNEGSKA (reference sequence). The CDR3, as DNA: TGCAGTGCAACGGACAGGGGGAACGACTACGAGCAGTACTTC. Its protein product is CSATDRGNDYEQYF.

This clonotype was picked up a small number of times. The chain uses TRBV12-3 or TRBV12-4 and TRBJ2-5; tentatively, D is TRBD1 or TRBD2 (6 bases each). The V end lost 7 bases, the J end lost 4 bases, and 19 bases lay between the germline ends. The CDR3 spans 15 residues. The DNA of the CDR3 is TGTGCCAGCAATCTGGGAGGTAGAGGGGGAGAGACCCAGTACTTC. Translated: CASNLGGRGGETQYF.

The chain is built from TRBV30 and TRBJ2-7; D is undetermined. CDR1 is GTSNPN and CDR2 is SVGIG in the germline V gene (reference sequence). Trimming removed 0 bases from V and 7 bases from J, with 13 bases in between. This CDR3 has 13 residues. The CDR3 sequence: CAWSVMKGAEQYF. The CDR3 nucleotides are TGTGCCTGGAGTGTGATGAAAGGAGCAGAGCAGTACTTC.

This clonotype has more than one count but fewer than ten. This chain links TRBV7-9 with TRBJ2-5, with D perhaps given as TRBD1 or TRBD2 (5 bases each). Trimming took 1 base from V and 4 from J, leaving 10 bases between them. CDR1 and CDR2 (germline): SEHNR, FQNEAQ (reference sequence). CDR3 length: 14 residues. The CDR3 reads CASSLGAGRETQYF. The CDR3 nucleotides read TGTGCCAGCAGCTTAGGGGCAGGGAGAGAGACCCAGTACTTC.

This clonotype was picked up many times. V and J are TRBV20-1 and TRBJ2-5; D tentatively fits TRBD1 or TRBD2 (5 bases each). V was trimmed by 1 base and J by 4 bases, leaving 22 bases between them. Germline values: CDR1 DFQATT, CDR2 SNEGSKA (reference sequence). The CDR3 sequence is 17 residues long. CDR3 amino acids: CSARVLTRAARGETQYF. The CDR3 coding sequence is TGCAGTGCTAGAGTATTGACGCGAGCGGCGAGGGGAGAGACCCAGTACTTC.

This clonotype was detected many times. This chain connects TRBV20-1 to TRBJ2-5; 12 nucleotides align to TRBD2. Germline CDR1 and CDR2: DFQATT and SNEGSKA (reference sequence). V shed 3 bases, J shed 3 bases, and the junction held 5 bases outside the gene matches. CDR3 length: 15 residues. Written as DNA, the CDR3 is TGCAGTGCTAGTTGGGCTAGCGGGAGGGAAGAGACCCAGTACTTC. Its translation is CSASWASGREETQYF.

This clonotype is a singleton in its sample. The CDR3 reads CASSQESARRETQYF. The DNA of the CDR3 is TGTGCCAGCAGCCAAGAGAGCGCGCGTCGGGAGACCCAGTACTTC. The chain combines TRBV3-1 with TRBJ2-5; no firm D call. The V and J ends lost 0 bases and 5 bases respectively, with 13 bases between them. Germline V lookup: CDR1 LGHDT, CDR2 YNNKEL (reference sequence). This CDR3 region has 15 residues.

This clonotype has ten or more counts. The chain joins TRBV12-3 or TRBV12-4 to TRBJ1-1, with D perhaps TRBD1 (6 bases). The CDR3 is made up of 14 amino acids. V gave up 2 bases and J gave up 5 bases, with 12 bases separating them. CDR3 nucleotides: TGTGCCAGCAGTTTAAACAGGGTGGGAACTGAAGCTTTCTTT. It is translated as CASSLNRVGTEAFF.

This clonotype was seen at least ten times. The chain combines TRBV7-2 with TRBJ2-7, with unresolved D. V was pared by 3 bases and J by 3 bases, with 15 bases between. The CDR3 runs to 15 residues. The V gene's germline CDR1 is SGHTA and CDR2 FQGNSA. CDR3 bases: TGTGCCAGCAGCTTTAGTGAGCTACTCAGCTACGAGCAGTACTTC. It codes for CASSFSELLSYEQYF.

The CDR3 loop reads CASSPGTLATYEQYF. In DNA, the CDR3 is TGCGCCAGCAGCCCCGGGACACTCGCGACCTACGAGCAGTACTTC. The rearrangement links TRBV5-1 to TRBJ2-7; D possibly corresponds to TRBD1 (6 bases). V lost 4 bases, J lost 2 bases, and 16 bases lay in between. CDR3 length equals 15 residues. Germline-derived CDR1 and CDR2 are SGHRS and YFSETQ.

This clonotype occurred a few times. The chain recombines TRBV7-9 with TRBJ1-4; D is unresolved. Germline-derived CDR1 and CDR2 are SEHNR and FQNEAQ (reference sequence). This CDR3 spans 15 amino acids. V was cut by 5 bases and J by 7 bases, with 17 bases left in between. This CDR3 reads CASSGTNWSPEKLFF. The DNA of the CDR3 is TGTGCCAGCAGCGGAACCAATTGGTCCCCTGAAAAACTGTTTTTT.